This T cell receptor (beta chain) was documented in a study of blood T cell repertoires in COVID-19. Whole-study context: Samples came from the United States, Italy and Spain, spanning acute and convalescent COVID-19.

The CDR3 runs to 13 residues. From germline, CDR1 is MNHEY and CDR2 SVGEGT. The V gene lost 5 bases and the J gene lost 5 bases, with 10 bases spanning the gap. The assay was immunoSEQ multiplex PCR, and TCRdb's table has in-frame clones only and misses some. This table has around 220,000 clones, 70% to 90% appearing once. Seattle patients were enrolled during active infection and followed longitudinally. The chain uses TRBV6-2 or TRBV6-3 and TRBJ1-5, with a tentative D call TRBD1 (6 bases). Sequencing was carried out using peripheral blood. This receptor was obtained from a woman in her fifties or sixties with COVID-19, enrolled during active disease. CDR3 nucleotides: TGTGCCAGCAGTCTAGACAGGTATCAGCCCCAGCATTTT. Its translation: CASSLDRYQPQHF.